The clone carrying this T cell receptor (beta chain) has a count of ten or more. Its matching antigen is unknown. The data were obtained in a study of T cells in Graves' hyperthyroidism and ophthalmopathy. Overall study results and limits: By a 13 V-J model, ophthalmopathy was set apart from stable hyperthyroidism.

The CDR3 is 13 residues long. V dropped 4 bases and J dropped 3; count of bases not matched to a gene: 5. Per germline, CDR1 SQVTM and CDR2 ANQGSEA. From RNA transcripts, TCR beta CDR3 regions were amplified. The HTBI set primed first-round TCR CDR3 RT-PCR. TCRdb re-derived calls from the multiplex PCR reads in MiXCR, one entry per CDR3 protein. The repertoire holds 500,000 to 750,000 distinct CDR3 sequences, with under 60% as singletons. Sequencing used peripheral blood or thyroid tissue (not recorded which). The chain joins TRBV29-1 to TRBJ2-7; the match to TRBD1 covers 8 bases. The TCR originated in a woman aged 18-29 years with Graves' hyperthyroidism. The CDR3: CSVAGTGFYEQYF. The CDR3 coding sequence is TGCAGCGTTGCCGGGACAGGCTTCTACGAGCAGTACTTC.